These T cell receptor beta chains were read from a single sample in a study of blood T cells in healthy people across ages. TCRdb used MiXCR to reprocess the 5' RACE reads, holding one entry per CDR3 protein. The table records more than 750,000 distinct CDR3 sequences, 25% to 35% of them present only once. In addition, the sample was reused for a study of T cells of mothers and their children.

Sequencing input: blood. The source is a middle-aged woman in good health. Each CDR3 is given without its conserved first and last residue. Fields, in order: CDR3 protein, V gene.

ASSSRRNEQF | TRBV4-1
ASSLSEDSYNEQF | TRBV5-4
ASSLEAGHIRAQH | TRBV7-2
ASSLYRAMNTEAF | TRBV7-3
SASFPERGGSTDTQY | TRBV20-1
ASSLRGSRSRQETQY | TRBV7-2
ASSQDMSFQETQY | TRBV4-2
ASSPPTHRGHGYT | TRBV7-9
ASSSYGVWGGPRDYGYT | TRBV27
ASRRGGADKNIQY | TRBV11-2
ASSAQGLPYEQY | TRBV7-2
ASSTGQGGSPEQF | TRBV5-1
ARGRSYTDTQY | TRBV2
ASSPGAGGQQY | TRBV27
SARTDTNYGYT | TRBV20-1
ASSSPGQEDQPQH | TRBV12-3/TRBV12-4
ASSYAGTGSYEQY | TRBV6-5
ASSPGALRDGYT | TRBV12-3/TRBV12-4
ASSQDLGGEYTFPYGYT | TRBV4-3
ASSLVRGGTQY | TRBV5-6
AERRTGLTEAF | TRBV2